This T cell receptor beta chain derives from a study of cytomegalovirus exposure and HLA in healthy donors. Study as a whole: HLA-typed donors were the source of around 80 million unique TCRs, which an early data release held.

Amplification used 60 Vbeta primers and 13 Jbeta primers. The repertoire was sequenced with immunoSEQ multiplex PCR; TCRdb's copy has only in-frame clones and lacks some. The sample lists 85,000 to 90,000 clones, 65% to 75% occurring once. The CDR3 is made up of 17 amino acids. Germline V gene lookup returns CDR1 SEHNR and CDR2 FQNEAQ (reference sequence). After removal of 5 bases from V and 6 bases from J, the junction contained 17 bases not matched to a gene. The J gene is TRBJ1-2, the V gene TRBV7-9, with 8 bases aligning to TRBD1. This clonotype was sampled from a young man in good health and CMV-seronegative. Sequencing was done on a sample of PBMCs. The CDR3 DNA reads TGTGCCAGCAGCCCGTCGACAGGGGCCTTCCCTGAGGATGGCTACACCTTC. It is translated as CASSPSTGAFPEDGYTF.